This T cell receptor (beta chain) was identified in a study of T-cell reconstitution after alpha-beta-depleted transplantation in children. Preparation of the TCRbeta library was carried out with unique molecular identifiers. TCRdb processed the PCR reads anew with MiXCR; each CDR3 protein has one entry. The data contain a few hundred thousand distinct CDR3 sequences, over 25% of them singletons. The germline gives CDR1 SGHRS, CDR2 YFSETQ. Trimming removed 0 bases at V and 5 bases at J, with 12 bases between. The CDR3 runs to 15 residues. Sequences were derived from PBMCs, sampled before TCRalphabeta/CD19-depleted stem cell transplant. This clonotype was obtained from a boy under two years old with Wiskott-Aldrich syndrome, due to receive a stem cell transplant. V is TRBV5-1 and J is TRBJ2-1; the D call may be TRBD1 or TRBD2 (6 bases each). CDR3 nucleotides: TGCGCCAGCAGCTTGGGGGGGGCGCGTAACAATGAGCAGTTCTTC. Translating gives CASSLGGARNNEQFF.